This passage covers 20 T cell receptor beta chains from one sample sequenced in a study of blood T cell repertoires in COVID-19 (dated by TCRdb to about 2020). The library relied on the immunoSEQ multiplex PCR assay. The clones in this table, taken by TCRdb from immuneACCESS, are in-frame only. Not every clone is retained; where verified, under half of the shortfall comes from an unresolved V gene, and the cause of the rest is unknown. For this sample the table gives about 150,000 clones, of which around 83% were detected only once. The top ten clones comprise around 10% of the sample. The sample consisted of peripheral blood. The receptors stem from a woman aged 55-75 years with COVID-19, enrolled during active disease.

The CDR3 DNA reads as TGTGCCAGCAGCTTAGCGGCTAGCGTGTCCTACAATGAGCAGTTCTTC. Translated: CASSLAASVSYNEQFF. V and J are TRBV7-9 and TRBJ2-1, with D possibly matching TRBD2 (6 bases). The CDR3 runs to 16 residues. The germline gives CDR1 SEHNR, CDR2 FQNEAQ (reference sequence). V lost 0 bases to trimming and J lost 1 base, with 10 bases between them.

This chain uses TRBV2 with TRBJ1-1; maybe TRBD1 (6 bases). CDR1 SNHLY and CDR2 FYNNEI come from the germline V gene. There are 14 residues in the CDR3. V lost 5 bases, J lost 1 base, and 11 bases lay in between. Written as DNA, the CDR3 is TGTGCCAGCAGTCTAAGACAGGAGAACACTGAAGCTTTCTTT. Its translation is CASSLRQENTEAFF.

J is TRBJ2-7 and V is TRBV3-1 (or the pseudogene TRBV3-2); tentative D call: TRBD2 (6 bases). The CDR3 runs to 16 residues. Germline loops: CDR1 LGHDT, CDR2 YNNKEL (reference sequence). V was pared by 1 base and J by 0 bases, with 13 bases between. The CDR3 DNA is TGTGCCAGCAGCCAAGCCTGGACGGGAGCCTCCTACGAGCAGTACTTC. Translated, it gives CASSQAWTGASYEQYF.

The V call is TRBV10-3, the J call TRBJ1-2; 7 bases are shared with TRBD1. The CDR3 runs to 14 residues. Germline assignment: CDR1 ENHRY and CDR2 SYGVKD. J was trimmed by 0 bases and V by 2 bases; bases with no gene match: 0. The CDR3 sequence is CAISEGQANYGYTF. In nucleotides, the CDR3 is TGTGCCATCAGTGAGGGACAGGCTAACTATGGCTACACCTTC.

This clone was seen more than once but under ten times. CDR3 DNA: TGTGCCAGCAGCCCTGGGGGGGGGCGGAACAATCAGCCCCAGCATTTT. Its translation is CASSPGGGRNNQPQHF. The chain employs TRBV5-5 and TRBJ1-5, with TRBD1 as a possible D gene (6 bases). The CDR3 extends over 16 amino acids. CDR1 is SGHKS, CDR2 YYEKEE, per germline (reference sequence). The V end was cut by 4 bases, the J end by 3 bases, with 17 bases between. Variable domain in full (rest from reference TRBV5-5 and TRBJ1-5): DAGVTQSPTHLIKTRGQQVTLRCSPISGHKSVSWYQQVLGQGPQFIFQYYEKEERGRGNFPDRFSARQFPNYSSELNVNALLLGDSALYLCASSPGGGRNNQPQHFGDGTRLSIL.

The chain combines TRBV25-1 with TRBJ1-2, with 7 bases lining up with TRBD1. V dropped 8 bases and J dropped 4; count of bases not matched to a gene: 4. The CDR3 covers 12 residues. Per the germline V gene, CDR1 is MGHDK and CDR2 is SYGVNS. CDR3 protein: CASLGGGYGYTF. In DNA, the CDR3 is TGTGCCAGCTTAGGGGGCGGCTATGGCTACACCTTC.

This clone was seen a few times. V gene TRBV12-3 or TRBV12-4 combines with J gene TRBJ1-5; D unclear. Trimming took 2 bases from V and 5 from J, leaving 4 bases between them. The CDR3 length is 12 residues. The CDR3 loop is CASSLNYQPQHF. The CDR3 bases are TGTGCCAGCAGTTTAAACTATCAGCCCCAGCATTTT.

The genes are TRBV11-2 and TRBJ1-3; D is perhaps TRBD1 (5 bases). CDR3 length: 18 amino acids. With 0 bases removed from V and 1 base from J, the gap between germline ends came to 16 bases. CDR1 and CDR2 (germline): SGHAT, FQNNGV. In DNA, the CDR3 is TGTGCCAGCAGCTTAGACGTGTGGGGCTCTTCATCTGGAAACACCATATATTTT. Its translation: CASSLDVWGSSSGNTIYF.

The chain joins TRBV18 to TRBJ1-3; 9 bases fit TRBD1. This CDR3 has 18 amino acids. V was clipped by 0 bases and J by 6 bases; unmatched bases: 12. Per germline, CDR1 KGHSH and CDR2 LQKENI. The CDR3 loop reads CASSPPGGLGTGKNTIYF. The DNA of the CDR3 is TGTGCCAGCTCACCACCGGGCGGTCTCGGGACAGGGAAAAACACCATATATTTT.

V gene TRBV6-1 combines with J gene TRBJ2-7; D is unclear. Germline loops: CDR1 MNHNS, CDR2 SASEGT. V dropped 2 bases and J dropped 3 bases, with 11 bases sitting between them. This CDR3 is built from 14 residues. The CDR3: CASSEYRTIYEQYF. The DNA of the CDR3 is TGTGCCAGCAGTGAATACAGAACCATCTACGAGCAGTACTTC.

The chain is built from TRBV18 and TRBJ2-5; 9 bases align to TRBD2. The J segment lost 4 bases and the V segment lost 4 bases, leaving 1 base of the junction unmatched. This CDR3 has 13 residues. Germline-derived CDR1 and CDR2 are KGHSH and LQKENI. The CDR3 loop is CASSRGLAETQYF. The CDR3 DNA reads TGTGCCAGCTCACGGGGACTAGCAGAGACCCAGTACTTC.

V usage is TRBV11-2 and J usage is TRBJ1-1; D remains unclear. The length of the CDR3 is 14 residues. The ends were cut back, 3 bases at V and 6 bases at J, with 14 bases in the middle. Germline CDR1 is SGHAT and CDR2 is FQNNGV. CDR3 region: CASSFGRTGAEAFF. The CDR3 DNA follows: TGTGCCAGCAGCTTTGGACGGACTGGCGCTGAAGCTTTCTTT.

The chain carries TRBV6-5 and TRBJ1-3, with TRBD1 matching over 9 bases. The CDR3 extends over 15 amino acids. Germline CDR1 is MNHEY and CDR2 is SVGAGI. The V gene end was trimmed by 8 bases and the J gene end by 4 bases; junction bases not matched to a gene: 9. The CDR3 sequence: CASGKGQGTGNTIYF. For the CDR3, the DNA is TGTGCCAGCGGAAAGGGACAGGGAACGGGAAACACCATATATTTT.

This chain connects TRBV19 to TRBJ2-7, with 8 nucleotides matching TRBD1. Looked up from germline, CDR1 is LNHDA and CDR2 is SQIVND (reference sequence). V trimming: 3 bases; J trimming: 6 bases; junction bases outside the gene matches: 7. The CDR3 loop spans 14 amino acids. The CDR3 DNA reads TGTGCCAGTAGTATCCCGGGACAGGTATCCGAGCAGTACTTC. As protein: CASSIPGQVSEQYF.

This clone was observed a few times. This chain uses TRBV5-5 with TRBJ1-3, with D perhaps matching TRBD1 (5 bases). Trimming left V 0 bases short and J 2 bases short, with 9 bases between. Germline CDR1 is SGHKS and CDR2 is YYEKEE (reference sequence). The CDR3 has 15 residues. CDR3: CASSLAGKAGNTIYF. The CDR3 region has the DNA TGTGCCAGCAGCTTGGCAGGGAAAGCTGGAAACACCATATATTTT.

The rearrangement links TRBV6-5 to TRBJ1-5; D might be TRBD1 (5 bases). This CDR3 spans 12 amino acids. The V gene lost 5 bases and the J gene lost 11 bases, with 13 bases spanning the gap. Per germline, CDR1 MNHEY and CDR2 SVGAGI. The CDR3 DNA reads as TGTGCCAGCAGTCCCCTCGGGGGGGCCCAGCATTTT. It specifies CASSPLGGAQHF.

Only a few counts were recorded for this clone. This chain links TRBV7-9 with TRBJ1-2; D not certain. This CDR3 region has 16 residues. V was pared by 3 bases and J by 0 bases, with 14 bases between. The V gene's germline CDR1 is SEHNR and CDR2 FQNEAQ (reference sequence). CDR3 DNA sequence: TGTGCCAGCAGCTTCCCCCGGACTCATGCTAACTATGGCTACACCTTC. Residues: CASSFPRTHANYGYTF.

The genes are TRBV11-2 and TRBJ2-2, with TRBD2 as a possible D gene (6 bases). The CDR3 covers 15 residues. Trimming took off 0 bases at V and 3 bases at J, with 8 bases between the two ends. Germline V CDR1 and CDR2: SGHAT, FQNNGV. The DNA for the CDR3 is TGTGCCAGCAGCTTAGATTGGGGGGACACCGGGGAGCTGTTTTTT. Protein sequence: CASSLDWGDTGELFF.

This chain uses TRBV2 with TRBJ2-2; perhaps TRBD1 as D (5 bases). Germline V gives CDR1 SNHLY, CDR2 FYNNEI. The CDR3 extends over 14 amino acids. Trimming shortened V by 2 bases and J by 3 bases, and 7 bases separated the two germline ends. The CDR3 loop is CASSERQYTGELFF. Written as DNA, the CDR3 is TGTGCCAGCAGTGAAAGACAGTACACCGGGGAGCTGTTTTTT.

The V call is TRBV19, the J call TRBJ1-5, with 8 bases matching TRBD1. The V and J ends lost 4 bases and 1 base, in that order; junction bases with no gene match: 3. Looked up from germline, CDR1 is LNHDA and CDR2 is SQIVND (reference sequence). The CDR3 loop spans 15 amino acids. The CDR3: CASSTDRASNQPQHF. In nucleotides, the CDR3 is TGTGCCAGTAGTACGGACAGGGCAAGCAATCAGCCCCAGCATTTT.